The present entry profiles one T cell receptor (beta chain) with its context. Its target is not known. Data came from immunoSEQ multiplex PCR; TCRdb stores just in-frame clones and leaves some out. The table records around 400,000 clones, 86% of them present only once. The source of the sample is a study of cytomegalovirus exposure and HLA in healthy donors. General study findings and limits: Among TCR beta chains, those listed as cytomegalovirus-associated numbered under 200. Using the classifier, cytomegalovirus status was reportedly diagnosed with high specificity and sensitivity. For most TCR sequences rarity was the rule, although some public TCRs occurred in many donors.

Germline lookup yields CDR1 MDHEN and CDR2 SYDVKM. The V gene end was trimmed by 5 bases and the J gene end by 7 bases; junction bases not matched to a gene: 9. The CDR3 has 15 residues. This chain uses TRBV28 with TRBJ2-7; 12 bases match TRBD2. The specimen was PBMCs. This sequence originates from a woman under 30 in good health and CMV-seronegative. DNA of the CDR3: TGTGCCAGCAGTGCCACGACTAGCGGGAGAAGGGAGCAGTACTTC. It encodes CASSATTSGRREQYF.